This T cell receptor beta chain derives from a study of blood T cell repertoires in COVID-19. Across the study: The samples span acute and convalescent COVID-19 from the United States, Italy and Spain.

Exposed participants encountered a COVID-19 case during the 2 weeks preceding study entry. Libraries were prepared by immunoSEQ multiplex PCR; TCRdb keeps only in-frame clonotypes and omits some of them. The table records around 320,000 clones, more than 85% of them present only once. V was pared by 4 bases and J by 8 bases, with 21 bases between. This CDR3 comprises 15 residues. Germline loops: CDR1 SGHDT, CDR2 YYEEEE. This receptor was taken from a young woman who had been exposed to COVID-19. This chain links TRBV5-6 with TRBJ1-2, with TRBD1 as a possible D gene (6 bases). Sample: PBMCs or T cells enriched from blood (not recorded which). CDR3 loop: CASSPGGGQRGGYTF. DNA of the CDR3: TGTGCCAGCAGCCCGGGAGGGGGGCAACGGGGAGGCTACACCTTC.